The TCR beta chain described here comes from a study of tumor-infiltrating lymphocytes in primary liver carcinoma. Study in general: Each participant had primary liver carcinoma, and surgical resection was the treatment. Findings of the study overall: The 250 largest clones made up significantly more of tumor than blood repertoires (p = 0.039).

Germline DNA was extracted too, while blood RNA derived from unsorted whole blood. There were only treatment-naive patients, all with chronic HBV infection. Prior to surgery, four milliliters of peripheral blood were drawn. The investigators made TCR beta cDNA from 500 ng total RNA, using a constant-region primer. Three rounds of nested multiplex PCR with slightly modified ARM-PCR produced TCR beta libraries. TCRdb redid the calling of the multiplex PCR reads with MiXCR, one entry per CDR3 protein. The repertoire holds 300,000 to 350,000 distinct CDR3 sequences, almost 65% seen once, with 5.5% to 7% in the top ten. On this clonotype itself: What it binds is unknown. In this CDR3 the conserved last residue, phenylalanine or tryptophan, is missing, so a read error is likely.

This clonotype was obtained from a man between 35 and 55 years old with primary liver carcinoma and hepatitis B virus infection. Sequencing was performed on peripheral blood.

The CDR3 sequence: CSARTMGGVICKQYI. CDR3 bases: TGCAGCGCTAGGACGATGGGGGGCGTAATCTGCAAGCAGTACATC. The chain combines TRBV29-1 with TRBJ2-7; either TRBD1 or TRBD2 may supply D (6 bases each). The germline V gene has CDR1 SQVTM and CDR2 ANQGSEA. V lost 7 bases, J lost 8 bases, and 27 bases lay in between. CDR3 size: 15 residues.